This entry lists 6 T cell receptor beta chains sequenced from one sample in a study of T cells in localized non-small cell lung cancer. Profiling relied on immunoSEQ multiplex PCR, and the TCRdb table lists in-frame clones only, not all of them. The table includes approximately 26,000 clones, 81% detected once. Sequenced material: peripheral blood, taken before any cancer treatment. The receptors originated from a man aged 40-75 years with stage III squamous cell lung carcinoma.

This clone occurred a few times. The rearrangement joins TRBV7-9 to TRBJ1-2, with a possible D match to TRBD1 (5 bases). V lost 3 bases and J 8 bases, leaving 10 bases between the germline ends. CDR3 length equals 12 residues. Germline V lookup: CDR1 SEHNR, CDR2 FQNEAQ (reference sequence). CDR3 nucleotide sequence: TGTGCCAGCAGCTTGGCTACAGGAGGCTACACCTTC. Translation: CASSLATGGYTF.

The chain carries TRBV6-6 and TRBJ2-5; D unclear. The V and J ends lost 8 bases and 1 base respectively, with 8 bases between them. CDR3 length equals 12 residues. Germline values: CDR1 MNHNY, CDR2 SVGAGI (reference sequence). The CDR3 coding sequence is TGTGCCAGCTGCCAAATCCAAGAGACCCAGTACTTC. It specifies CASCQIQETQYF.

This clone was detected a few times. The rearrangement links TRBV28 to TRBJ1-2, with 7 bases that match TRBD1. V gave up 7 bases and J gave up 2 bases; unmatched junction bases: 7. The CDR3 totals 14 residues. Germline loops: CDR1 MDHEN, CDR2 SYDVKM. The DNA of the CDR3 is TGTGCCAGCATTAGGGACAGTTTCAACTATGGCTACACCTTC. Protein sequence: CASIRDSFNYGYTF.

The chain uses TRBV5-1 and TRBJ2-1, with D uncertain. Germline CDR1 is SGHRS and CDR2 is YFSETQ. The CDR3 length is 13 residues. Trimming took off 1 base at V and 4 bases at J, with 6 bases between the two ends. This CDR3 is CASSLSEYNEQFF. In DNA form, the CDR3 reads TGCGCCAGCAGCTTGAGCGAGTACAATGAGCAGTTCTTC.

This clone was detected only a few times. The V call is TRBV5-6, the J call TRBJ1-6; D remains ambiguous. The germline V gene encodes CDR1 SGHDT and CDR2 YYEEEE. CDR3 size: 13 residues. V dropped 0 bases and J dropped 9 bases, with 7 bases sitting between them. The DNA of the CDR3 is TGTGCCAGCAGCTTGGCGACTAGTTCACCCCTCCACTTT. The encoded protein is CASSLATSSPLHF.

On this clone: One junction end disagrees with the germline gene, perhaps due to a read error. The chain uses TRBV7-7 and TRBJ2-5; 7 bases map to TRBD1. Germline V gene sequence: CDR1 SSHAT, CDR2 FNYEAQ (reference sequence). The CDR3 extends over 17 amino acids. CDR3 amino acids: CASSRRQGGWVQETQYF. Here the CDR3 DNA reads TGTGCTAGCAGTCGAAGACAGGGCGGATGGGTACAAGAGACCCAGTACTTC.